This TCR beta chain derives from a study of shared clonotypes between healthy human individuals. Using immunoSEQ multiplex PCR, the repertoire was profiled, and TCRdb retains in-frame clones only, with some absent. Here the sample spans over 950,000 clones, 60% to 85% being singletons. Sequenced input: memory CD4+ T cells from PBMCs. Subset defined: CD45RA-negative fraction. This TCR was sampled from a man younger than 30 in good health. Some clones in this sample may be carry-over from other donors' samples.

The CDR3 DNA reads TGTGCCAGCAGCGTAGGTCGGGAGGGTGAAGATACGCAGTATTTT. Translated, it gives CASSVGREGEDTQYF. The chain joins TRBV9 to TRBJ2-3, with TRBD2 matching 8 bases. Germline CDR1 and CDR2: SGDLS and YYNGEE. V gave up 0 bases and J gave up 5 bases; unmatched junction bases: 5. This CDR3 is built from 15 residues. The full variable domain, completed using reference TRBV9 and TRBJ2-3, is DSGVTQTPKHLITATGQRVTLRCSPRSGDLSVYWYQQSLDQGLQFLIQYYNGEERAKGNILERFSAQQFPDLHSELNLSSLELGDSALYFCASSVGREGEDTQYFGPGTRLTVL.